Many counts were recorded for the clone carrying this T cell receptor (beta chain). What it recognizes is unknown. The data were obtained in a study of early T cells in non-severe SARS-CoV-2 infection. The germline V gene encodes CDR1 SGHDT and CDR2 YYEEEE. V shed 4 bases and J 4 bases; nucleotides not matched to a gene: 6. This CDR3 region has 14 residues. Unique molecular identifiers were added to individual cDNA molecules. Each CDR3 protein is one row after TCRdb ran MiXCR on the 5' RACE reads. The repertoire includes fewer than 85,000 distinct CDR3 sequences, approximately 10% of them detected once, and around 12% sits in the top ten. Notes on the study in general: VDJdb matching favored anti-spike CD8 responses, missing private and CD4 specificities.

The clonotype comes from an adult who was a healthcare worker with PCR-confirmed SARS-CoV-2 infection or an uninfected control (not recorded which). Specimen: whole blood, collected at baseline. J is TRBJ2-5 and V is TRBV5-6, with TRBD1 matching 8 bases. CDR3 sequence reads: CASSRETGAETQYF. Written as DNA, the CDR3 is TGTGCCAGCAGCCGTGAGACAGGGGCAGAGACCCAGTACTTC. Full variable domain (rest looked up from reference TRBV5-6 and TRBJ2-5): DAGVTQSPTHLIKTRGQQVTLRCSPKSGHDTVSWYQQALGQGPQFIFQYYEEEERQRGNFPDRFSGHQFPNYSSELNVNALLLGDSALYLCASSRETGAETQYFGPGTRLLVL.